This TCR beta chain comes out of a study of blood T cell repertoires in COVID-19. As for the study in general: PBMCs, B-cell-depleted T cells, or T cells were the source of the cDNA or gDNA that made up the material.

Clones were read by immunoSEQ multiplex PCR, and TCRdb kept only the in-frame ones, dropping some. The sample has 400,000 to 450,000 clones, about 91% seen once. The CDR3 contains 12 residues. Trimming cost V 2 bases and J 5 bases, with 6 bases left between them. The germline gives CDR1 SEHNR, CDR2 FQNEAQ (reference sequence). This clone was counted between two and nine times. This sample includes further DNA sequences coding for the same CDR3. The genes are TRBV7-9 and TRBJ1-1; D unclear. Sequenced input: peripheral blood. This receptor was identified in a woman aged 45-60 years with COVID-19, enrolled during active disease. DNA for the CDR3: TGTGCCAGCAGCTTATCGGGGACTGAAGCTTTCTTT. Its protein product is CASSLSGTEAFF.